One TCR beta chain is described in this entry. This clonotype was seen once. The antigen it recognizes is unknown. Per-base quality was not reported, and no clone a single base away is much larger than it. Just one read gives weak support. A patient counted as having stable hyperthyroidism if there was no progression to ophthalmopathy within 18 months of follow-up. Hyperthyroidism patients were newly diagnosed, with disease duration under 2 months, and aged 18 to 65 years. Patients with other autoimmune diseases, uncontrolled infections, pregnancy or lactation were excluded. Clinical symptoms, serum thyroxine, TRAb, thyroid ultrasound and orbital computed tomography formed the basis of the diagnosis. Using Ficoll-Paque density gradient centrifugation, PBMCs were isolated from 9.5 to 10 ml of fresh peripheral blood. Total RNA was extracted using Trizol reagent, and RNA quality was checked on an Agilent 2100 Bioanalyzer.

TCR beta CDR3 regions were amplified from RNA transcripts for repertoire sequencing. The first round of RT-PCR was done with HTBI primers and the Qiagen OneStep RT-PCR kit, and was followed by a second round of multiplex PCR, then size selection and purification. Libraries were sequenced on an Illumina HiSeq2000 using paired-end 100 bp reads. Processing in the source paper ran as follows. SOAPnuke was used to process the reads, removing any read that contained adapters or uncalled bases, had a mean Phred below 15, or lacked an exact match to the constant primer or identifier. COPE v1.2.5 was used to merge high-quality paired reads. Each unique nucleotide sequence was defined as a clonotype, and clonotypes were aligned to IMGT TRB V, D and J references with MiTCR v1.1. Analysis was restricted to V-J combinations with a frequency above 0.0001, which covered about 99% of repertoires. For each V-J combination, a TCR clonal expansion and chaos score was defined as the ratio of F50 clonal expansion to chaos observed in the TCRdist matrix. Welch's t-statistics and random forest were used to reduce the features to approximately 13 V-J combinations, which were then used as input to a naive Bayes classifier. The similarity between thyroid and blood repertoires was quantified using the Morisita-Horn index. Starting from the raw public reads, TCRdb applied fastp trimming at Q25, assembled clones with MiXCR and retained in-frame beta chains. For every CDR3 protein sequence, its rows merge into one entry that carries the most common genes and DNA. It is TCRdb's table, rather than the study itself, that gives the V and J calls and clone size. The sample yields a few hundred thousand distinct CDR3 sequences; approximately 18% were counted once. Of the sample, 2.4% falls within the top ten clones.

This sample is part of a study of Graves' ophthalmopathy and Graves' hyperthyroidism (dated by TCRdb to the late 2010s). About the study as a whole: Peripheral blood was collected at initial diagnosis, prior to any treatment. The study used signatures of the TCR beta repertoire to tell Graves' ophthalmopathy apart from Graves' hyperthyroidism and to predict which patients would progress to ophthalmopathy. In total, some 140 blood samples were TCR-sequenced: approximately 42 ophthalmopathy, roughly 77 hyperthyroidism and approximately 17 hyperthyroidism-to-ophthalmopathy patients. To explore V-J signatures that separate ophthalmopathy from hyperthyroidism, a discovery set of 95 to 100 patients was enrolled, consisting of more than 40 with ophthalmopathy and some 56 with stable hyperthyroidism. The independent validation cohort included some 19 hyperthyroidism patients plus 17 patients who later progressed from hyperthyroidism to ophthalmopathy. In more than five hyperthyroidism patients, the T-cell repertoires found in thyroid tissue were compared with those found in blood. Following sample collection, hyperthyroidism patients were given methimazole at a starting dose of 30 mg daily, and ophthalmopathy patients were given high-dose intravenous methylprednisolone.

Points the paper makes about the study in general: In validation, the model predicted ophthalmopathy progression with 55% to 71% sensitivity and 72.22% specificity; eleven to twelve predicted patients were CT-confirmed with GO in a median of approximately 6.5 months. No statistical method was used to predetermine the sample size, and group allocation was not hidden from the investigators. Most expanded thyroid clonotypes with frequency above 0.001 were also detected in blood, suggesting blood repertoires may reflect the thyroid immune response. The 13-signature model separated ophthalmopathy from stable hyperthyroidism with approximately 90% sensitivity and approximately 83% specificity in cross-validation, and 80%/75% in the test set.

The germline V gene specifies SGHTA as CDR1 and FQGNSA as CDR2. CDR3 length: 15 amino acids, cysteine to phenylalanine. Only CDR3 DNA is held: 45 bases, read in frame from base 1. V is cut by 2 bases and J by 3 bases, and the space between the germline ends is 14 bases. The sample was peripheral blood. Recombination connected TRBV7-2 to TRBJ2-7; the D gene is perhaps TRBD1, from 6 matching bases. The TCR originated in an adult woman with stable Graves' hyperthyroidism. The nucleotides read TGTGCCAGCAGCTTAAGTGGGACATACCGCTACGAGCAGTACTTC. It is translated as CASSLSGTYRYEQYF.